The clone carrying this TCR beta chain was seen only a few times. Antigen specificity is unknown. The sample is drawn from a study of T cells after yellow fever vaccination. Broader study findings: Booster samples showed a return of most primary-vaccination clones (roughly 96% CD4, 70% to 90% CD8).

V was pared by 10 bases and J by 0 bases, with 27 bases between. Germline-derived CDR1 and CDR2 are SNHLY and FYNNEI. The CDR3 has 19 residues. The authors made TCR cDNA by 5'RACE template switching, adding a universal primer site and UMIs. TCRdb reprocessed the 5' RACE reads via MiXCR and lists one record per CDR3 protein. The data contain just under 600,000 distinct CDR3 sequences, 13% of them singletons. The sequence was obtained from a man younger than 45 who received the YFV17D yellow fever vaccine. The genes are TRBV2 and TRBJ1-4, with D uncertain. Sequences were derived from PBMCs, sampled on the day of the yellow fever booster vaccination. CDR3 sequence reads: CATISRRGVKGATNEKLFF. DNA of the CDR3: TGTGCCACCATCTCCCGCCGCGGGGTGAAGGGCGCAACTAATGAAAAACTGTTTTTT.